The next 29 T cell receptor beta chains were all read from a single sample in a study of T-cell reconstitution after alpha-beta-depleted transplantation in children. For TCRbeta, the library was prepared with unique molecular identifiers. TCRdb ran MiXCR on the PCR reads and lists one entry per CDR3 protein. Altogether 550,000 to 800,000 distinct CDR3 sequences are present, over 10% being singletons, with the ten largest covering 0.75% to 0.85%. Source: PBMCs, taken before TCRalphabeta/CD19-depleted stem cell transplant. The receptors here all came from a girl aged 2 to 10 with congenital amegakaryocytic thrombocytopenia, due to receive a stem cell transplant.

This clonotype was observed a single time. V and J are TRBV20-1 and TRBJ2-3; TRBD2 aligns across 13 bases. The length of the CDR3 is 17 residues. Germline CDR1 is DFQATT and CDR2 is SNEGSKA (reference sequence). Trimming took 6 bases from V and 2 from J; bases not matched to a gene: 11. The CDR3 region has the DNA TGCAGTGCCCGATCCGGGACTAGCGGGACATTCACAGATACGCAGTATTTT. Amino acids: CSARSGTSGTFTDTQYF.

Regarding this clonotype: One end of the junction fails to match germline, which may point to a read error. The rearrangement links TRBV2 to TRBJ2-7, with D perhaps assigned TRBD1 or TRBD2 (6 bases each). The CDR3 has 14 amino acids. CDR1 and CDR2 (germline): SNHLY, FYNNEI. CDR3 amino acids: CAGSESGGRGEQYF. CDR3 in DNA: TGTGCCGGCAGTGAGTCCGGGGGCCGAGGCGAGCAGTACTTC.

Only a few counts were recorded for this clonotype. The V gene is TRBV20-1, the J gene TRBJ1-2, with a weak D call TRBD1 (6 bases). The CDR3 has 14 amino acids. Germline CDR1 reads DFQATT; CDR2 reads SNEGSKA (reference sequence). With 3 bases removed from V and 2 bases from J, the gap between germline ends came to 13 bases. The CDR3 DNA is TGCAGTGCTAGGGGACAAGAGGGGAACTATGGCTACACCTTC. Translation: CSARGQEGNYGYTF.

At least ten counts were recorded for this clonotype. At one end the junction does not follow the germline gene, possibly because of a read error. V gene TRBV5-1 combines with J gene TRBJ1-2; 8 bases are a match to TRBD1. The CDR3 loop spans 12 amino acids. Germline assignment: CDR1 SGHRS and CDR2 YFSETQ. This CDR3 reads CASSYGQGMVFF. CDR3 DNA: TGCGCCAGCAGCTACGGACAGGGAATGGTCTTCTTC.

At least ten counts were recorded for this clonotype. The chain uses TRBV5-1 and TRBJ2-2; 9 nucleotides align to TRBD2. V trimming: 0 bases; J trimming: 8 bases; junction bases outside the gene matches: 23. The germline gives CDR1 SGHRS, CDR2 YFSETQ. The CDR3 has 21 residues. CDR3 sequence (DNA): TGCGCCAGCAGCTTGGGGGTTTGGATAGAGCGGACTAGCGACCAAGGAGGGGAGCTGTTTTTT. Amino acids: CASSLGVWIERTSDQGGELFF.

This clonotype has just a few counts. The rearrangement joins TRBV12-3 or TRBV12-4 to TRBJ2-3; D is unresolved. The CDR3 is made up of 13 amino acids. Between the trimmed V and J ends, which lost 7 bases and 1 base, there was a span of 9 bases. The CDR3 reads CASNRGGTDTQYF. In DNA, the CDR3 is TGTGCCAGCAATAGAGGTGGCACAGATACGCAGTATTTT.

This clonotype occurred many times. The chain has TRBV5-1 and TRBJ2-6; D not resolved. Looked up from germline, CDR1 is SGHRS and CDR2 is YFSETQ. The CDR3 has 18 amino acids. V lost 0 bases and J lost 1, with 14 bases in between. This CDR3 is CASSLGSPTTSGANVLTF. The DNA of the CDR3 is TGCGCCAGCAGCTTGGGGTCCCCCACGACATCTGGGGCCAACGTCCTGACTTTC.

V gene TRBV5-1 combines with J gene TRBJ2-7; D is undetermined. The V and J ends lost 4 bases and 2 bases respectively, with 22 bases between them. Germline lookup yields CDR1 SGHRS and CDR2 YFSETQ. The CDR3 totals 17 residues. This chain's CDR3 is CASSPTRLAGPTYEQYF. The CDR3 DNA follows: TGCGCCAGCAGCCCGACCCGCTTAGCCGGTCCTACCTACGAGCAGTACTTC.

This clonotype was recorded many times. This chain joins TRBV12-3 or TRBV12-4 and TRBJ2-7; D is ambiguous. Trimming stripped 2 bases from V and 4 bases from J, with 6 bases between. The CDR3 totals 12 residues. The CDR3, as DNA: TGTGCCAGCAGTTTACGCGAATACGAGCAGTACTTC. Its protein is CASSLREYEQYF.

The sample holds many counts of this clonotype. The rearrangement uses TRBV29-1 and TRBJ2-7, with a tentative D call TRBD2 (6 bases). CDR1 is SQVTM and CDR2 is ANQGSEA in the germline V gene. Trimming took 1 base from V and 0 from J, leaving 13 bases between them. The CDR3 has 15 residues. CDR3 DNA: TGCAGCGTTGAAGGGGCTAGCGCAAGCTCCTACGAGCAGTACTTC. Translation gives CSVEGASASSYEQYF.

This clonotype was recorded at least ten times. The V gene is TRBV28, the J gene TRBJ2-1; D uncertain. Germline CDR1 reads MDHEN; CDR2 reads SYDVKM. The V end was cut by 3 bases, the J end by 3 bases, with 9 bases between. This CDR3 has 14 residues. The CDR3 is CASSLPGIYNEQFF. In DNA, the CDR3 is TGTGCCAGCAGTTTGCCGGGTATCTACAATGAGCAGTTCTTC.

Turning to this clonotype: Just one base apart from a much larger clone, this may be a read error. V usage is TRBV20-1 and J usage is TRBJ2-7, with D possibly TRBD2 on 6 matching bases. Per the germline V gene, CDR1 is DFQATT and CDR2 is SNEGSKA (reference sequence). The CDR3 length is 18 residues. The CDR3 spells CCARDPLGVGGKNYEQYF. The DNA for the CDR3 is TGCTGTGCTAGAGATCCCCTTGGAGTAGGCGGGAAAAATTACGAGCAGTACTTC.

This clonotype was recorded a few times. The V gene is TRBV4-1, the J gene TRBJ2-7, with D possibly being TRBD1 (5 bases). V dropped 0 bases and J dropped 4 bases, with 10 bases sitting between them. From germline, CDR1 is MGHRA and CDR2 YSYEKL. The CDR3 runs to 14 residues. The chain's CDR3 is CASSQEYQGYEQYF. CDR3 coding DNA: TGCGCCAGCAGCCAAGAATATCAGGGTTACGAGCAGTACTTC.

This clonotype appeared many times. The rearrangement joins TRBV6-5 to TRBJ2-5, with TRBD1 matching over 7 bases. J lost 5 bases, V lost 0 bases, and 9 bases had no gene match. Germline V gives CDR1 MNHEY, CDR2 SVGAGI. This CDR3 has 16 amino acids. CDR3 nucleotide sequence: TGTGCCAGCAGTTACTCGTCAACTCCCAGGGGGGAGACCCAGTACTTC. Its translation: CASSYSSTPRGETQYF.

This clonotype occurred once. This chain connects TRBV7-3 to TRBJ2-7; D is perhaps TRBD1 or TRBD2 (5 bases each). This CDR3 comprises 15 residues. Germline V gives CDR1 SGHTA, CDR2 FQGTGA. V lost 2 bases and J 2 bases, leaving 13 bases between the germline ends. CDR3 residues: CASSLAIGDPYEQYF. CDR3 in DNA: TGTGCCAGCAGCTTAGCTATCGGGGACCCCTACGAGCAGTACTTC.

A few counts support this clonotype. The genes are TRBV20-1 and TRBJ2-5; no reliable D call. Germline CDR1 is DFQATT and CDR2 is SNEGSKA (reference sequence). This CDR3 is 14 amino acids long. V lost 4 bases to trimming and J lost 7 bases, with 19 bases between them. The CDR3 nucleotides read TGCAGTGCTACCGTGCAAAGGTTGGAATCGACCCAGTACTTC. Translated: CSATVQRLESTQYF.

This clonotype was recorded at least ten times. This chain links TRBV29-1 with TRBJ1-2, with a weak D call TRBD1 (6 bases). V was pared by 0 bases and J by 4 bases, with 9 bases between. Germline CDR1 SQVTM, CDR2 ANQGSEA. CDR3 length: 13 residues. CDR3 in DNA: TGCAGCGTTGAAGATTCACAGGGCTATGGCTACACCTTC. Protein: CSVEDSQGYGYTF.

The genes are TRBV27 and TRBJ2-3; possibly TRBD2 for D (6 bases). This CDR3 spans 14 amino acids. Trimming pared 5 bases from V and 6 bases from J, leaving 15 bases between. CDR1 is MNHEY, CDR2 SMNVEV, per germline (reference sequence). CDR3 loop: CASSQRARRDTQYF. CDR3 sequence (DNA): TGTGCCAGCAGTCAGCGGGCCCGGCGGGATACGCAGTATTTT.

This clonotype was counted many times. The chain is built from TRBV11-1 and TRBJ2-3, with 12 bases fitting TRBD2. This CDR3 contains 18 residues. Losses at the gene ends were 1 base for V and 4 bases for J; bases not matched to a gene: 9. Germline CDR1 is SGHAT and CDR2 is FQDESV (reference sequence). Here the CDR3 DNA reads TGTGCCAGCAGCTTAGTGACTAGCGGGAGTGGTTTCCCAGATACGCAGTATTTT. This sequence encodes CASSLVTSGSGFPDTQYF.

This clonotype was observed many times. The gene calls are TRBV4-2 and TRBJ2-7, with a weak D call TRBD2 (6 bases). This CDR3 is built from 16 residues. Germline lookup yields CDR1 LGHNA and CDR2 YNFKEQ. Trimming removed 0 bases at V and 2 bases at J, with 14 bases between. CDR3 region: CASSQEGGDSAYEQYF. For the CDR3, the DNA is TGTGCCAGCAGCCAAGAGGGGGGAGATTCGGCCTACGAGCAGTACTTC.

This clonotype was seen a few times. This rearrangement joins TRBV12-3 or TRBV12-4 to TRBJ2-2; no reliable D call. Trimming pared 8 bases from V and 1 base from J, leaving 17 bases between. This CDR3 spans 16 amino acids. The CDR3 reads CASRPTGTQNTGELFF. Written as DNA, the CDR3 is TGTGCCAGCCGCCCCACGGGCACCCAGAACACCGGGGAGCTGTTTTTT.

This chain joins TRBV27 and TRBJ2-7, with 8 bases aligning to TRBD2. Germline CDR1 MNHEY, CDR2 SMNVEV (reference sequence). CDR3 size: 14 residues. V trimming: 6 bases; J trimming: 4 bases; junction bases outside the gene matches: 8. This chain's CDR3 is CASRPSGSLYEQYF. The DNA of the CDR3 is TGTGCCAGCAGACCCAGCGGGAGCTTATACGAGCAGTACTTC.

There are many counts of this clonotype. V usage is TRBV25-1 and J usage is TRBJ2-1; D unresolved. The CDR3 is made up of 15 amino acids. Germline CDR1 MGHDK, CDR2 SYGVNS. Between the trimmed V and J ends, which lost 4 bases and 2 bases, there was a span of 12 bases. In nucleotides, the CDR3 is TGTGCCAGCAGTGGAGGTGGAGTCCCCTACAATGAGCAGTTCTTC. Translation: CASSGGGVPYNEQFF.

The table lists this clonotype with many counts. J is TRBJ2-4 and V is TRBV10-3, with TRBD1 identical over 11 bases. Germline V gene sequence: CDR1 ENHRY, CDR2 SYGVKD. V lost 4 bases, J lost 1 base, and 0 bases stayed unmatched. The CDR3 totals 15 residues. The DNA of the CDR3 is TGTGCCATCAGTGGGACAGGGGGCGCCAAAAACATTCAGTACTTC. It is translated as CAISGTGGAKNIQYF.

This clonotype was seen more than once but under ten times. The rearrangement links TRBV7-8 to TRBJ1-1; 9 bases fit TRBD1. The junction had 10 bases not matched to a gene; V was cut back by 5 bases and J by 3 bases. Germline lookup yields CDR1 SGHVS and CDR2 FQNEAQ. The CDR3 is made up of 16 amino acids. CDR3 region: CASSPRDRVVDTEAFF. The CDR3, as DNA: TGTGCCAGCAGCCCTCGGGACAGGGTAGTTGACACTGAAGCTTTCTTT.

This clonotype was recorded many times. The J gene is TRBJ2-5, the V gene TRBV19, with 7 nucleotides matching TRBD1. The CDR3 totals 13 residues. V lost 6 bases to trimming and J lost 1 base; unmatched junction nucleotides: 2. Per the germline V gene, CDR1 is LNHDA and CDR2 is SQIVND (reference sequence). The CDR3 DNA is TGTGCCAGTAGACAGGGGCCCCAAGAGACCCAGTACTTC. Encoded protein: CASRQGPQETQYF.

This clonotype has a handful of counts. CDR3 in amino acids: CAISERIASDYNEQFF. As DNA, the CDR3 is TGTGCCATCAGTGAGCGCATAGCAAGCGATTACAATGAGCAGTTCTTC. This chain joins TRBV10-3 and TRBJ2-1; D not certain. V dropped 2 bases and J dropped 4 bases, with 15 bases sitting between them. CDR1 and CDR2 from the germline V gene are ENHRY and SYGVKD. The length of the CDR3 is 16 residues.

This clonotype was detected a few times. The J gene is TRBJ2-3, the V gene TRBV5-1, with D perhaps TRBD2 (7 bases). Germline-derived CDR1 and CDR2 are SGHRS and YFSETQ. Trimming cost V 0 bases and J 3 bases, with 14 bases left between them. This CDR3 comprises 16 residues. The CDR3 DNA reads TGCGCCAGCAGCTTGGACACGGCGGGGGCTACAGATACGCAGTATTTT. It encodes CASSLDTAGATDTQYF.

This clonotype was observed at least ten times. This chain links TRBV12-3 or TRBV12-4 with TRBJ1-1; weak D call: TRBD1 (6 bases). This CDR3 region has 15 residues. Trimming pared 3 bases from V and 0 bases from J, leaving 11 bases between. The CDR3 spells CASSFGGRLNTEAFF. DNA of the CDR3: TGTGCCAGCAGTTTTGGGGGGCGCTTGAACACTGAAGCTTTCTTT.